This T cell receptor beta chain was identified during a study of HIV-infected patients and healthy controls. The CDR3 loop spans 14 amino acids. The V gene lost 2 bases and the J gene lost 5 bases, with 10 bases spanning the gap. Germline CDR1 reads SGHTA; CDR2 reads FQGNSA. This clonotype was recorded many times. One entry per CDR3 protein, called by TCRdb with MiXCR from the 5' RACE reads. The table shows 60,000 to 75,000 distinct CDR3 sequences, with 15% to 20% occurring only once. The sample comprised CD4+ T cells from blood. The origin of this receptor is a human donor in good health. V is TRBV7-2 and J is TRBJ2-4; a weak D match, TRBD2 (5 bases). CDR3 protein: CASSLSREQNIQYF. CDR3 in DNA: TGTGCCAGCAGCTTATCGAGGGAACAAAACATTCAGTACTTC.